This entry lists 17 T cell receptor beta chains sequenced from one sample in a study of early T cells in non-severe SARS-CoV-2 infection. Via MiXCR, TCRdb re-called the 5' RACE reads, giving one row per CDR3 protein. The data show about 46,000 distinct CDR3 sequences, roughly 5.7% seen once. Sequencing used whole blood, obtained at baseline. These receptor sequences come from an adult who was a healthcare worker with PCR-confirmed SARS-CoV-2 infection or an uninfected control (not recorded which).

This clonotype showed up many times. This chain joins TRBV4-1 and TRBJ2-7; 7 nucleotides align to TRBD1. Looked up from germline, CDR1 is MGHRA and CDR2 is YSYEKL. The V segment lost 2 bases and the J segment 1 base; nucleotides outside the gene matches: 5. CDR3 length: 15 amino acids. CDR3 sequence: CASSQTNRGSYEQYF. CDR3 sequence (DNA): TGCGCCAGCAGCCAAACCAACAGGGGTTCCTACGAGCAGTACTTC.

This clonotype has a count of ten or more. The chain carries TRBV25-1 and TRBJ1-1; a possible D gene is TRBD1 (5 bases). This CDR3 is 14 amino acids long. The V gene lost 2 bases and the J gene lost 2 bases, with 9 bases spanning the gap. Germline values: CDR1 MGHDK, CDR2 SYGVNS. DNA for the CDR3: TGTGCCAGCAGTGAAAAAAGGGGAAACACTGAAGCTTTCTTT. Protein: CASSEKRGNTEAFF.

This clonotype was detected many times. CDR3 nucleotide sequence: TGTGCCAGCAGCTTAGGGCAGGGAGGCAATGAGCAGTTCTTC. Amino acids: CASSLGQGGNEQFF. This chain joins TRBV11-3 and TRBJ2-1, with D possibly matching TRBD2 (6 bases). The germline V gene encodes CDR1 SGHNT and CDR2 YENEEA. The ends were cut back, 1 base at V and 6 bases at J, with 10 bases in the middle. This CDR3 has 14 residues. Combining the CDR3 with reference TRBV11-3 and TRBJ2-1 gives the whole variable domain EAGVVQSPRYKIIEKKQPVAFWCNPISGHNTLYWYLQNLGQGPELLIRYENEEAVDDSQLPKDRFSAERLKGVDSTLKIQPAELGDSAVYLCASSLGQGGNEQFFGPGTRLTVL.

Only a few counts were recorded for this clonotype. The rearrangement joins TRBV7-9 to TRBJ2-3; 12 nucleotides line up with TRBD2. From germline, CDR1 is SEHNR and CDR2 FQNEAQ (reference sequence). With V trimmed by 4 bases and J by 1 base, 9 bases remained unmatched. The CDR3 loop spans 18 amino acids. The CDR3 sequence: CASSSETSGSGGTDTQYF. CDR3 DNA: TGTGCCAGCAGCTCAGAGACTAGCGGGAGTGGAGGCACAGATACGCAGTATTTT.

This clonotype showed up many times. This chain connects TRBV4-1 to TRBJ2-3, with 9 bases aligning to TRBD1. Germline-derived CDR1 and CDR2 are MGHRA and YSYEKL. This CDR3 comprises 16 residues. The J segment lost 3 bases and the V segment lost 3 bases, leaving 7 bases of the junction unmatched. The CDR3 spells CASSQMTGGLTDTQYF. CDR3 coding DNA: TGCGCCAGCAGCCAGATGACAGGGGGACTGACAGATACGCAGTATTTT.

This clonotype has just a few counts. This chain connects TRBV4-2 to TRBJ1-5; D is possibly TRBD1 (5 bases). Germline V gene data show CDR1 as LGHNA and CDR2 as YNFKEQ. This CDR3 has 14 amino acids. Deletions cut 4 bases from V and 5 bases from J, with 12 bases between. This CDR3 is CASSRERGDQPQHF. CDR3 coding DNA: TGTGCCAGCAGCCGAGAGAGGGGCGATCAGCCCCAGCATTTT.

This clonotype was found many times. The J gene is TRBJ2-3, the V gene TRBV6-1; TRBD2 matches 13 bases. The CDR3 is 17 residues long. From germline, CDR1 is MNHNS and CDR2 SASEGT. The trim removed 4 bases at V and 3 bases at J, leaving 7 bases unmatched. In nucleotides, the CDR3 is TGTGCCAGCAGTGCACTACCGGGACTAGCGGGGACAGATACGCAGTATTTT. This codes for CASSALPGLAGTDTQYF.

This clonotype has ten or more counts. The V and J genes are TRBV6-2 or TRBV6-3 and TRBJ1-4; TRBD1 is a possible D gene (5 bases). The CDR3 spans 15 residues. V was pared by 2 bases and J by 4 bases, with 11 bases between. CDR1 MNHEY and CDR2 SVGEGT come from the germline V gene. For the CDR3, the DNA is TGTGCCAGCAGTTACAGCGGGACGGTTAATGAAAAACTGTTTTTT. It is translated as CASSYSGTVNEKLFF.

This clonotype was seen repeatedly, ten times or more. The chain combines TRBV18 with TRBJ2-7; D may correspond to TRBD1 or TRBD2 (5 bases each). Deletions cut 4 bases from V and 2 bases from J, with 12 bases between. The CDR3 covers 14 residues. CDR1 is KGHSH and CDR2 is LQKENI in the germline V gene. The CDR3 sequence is CASSHVRDPYEQYF. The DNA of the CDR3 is TGTGCCAGCTCACATGTCAGGGACCCCTACGAGCAGTACTTC. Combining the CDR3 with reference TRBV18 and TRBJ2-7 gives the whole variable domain NAGVMQNPRHLVRRRGQEARLRCSPMKGHSHVYWYRQLPEEGLKFMVYLQKENIIDESGMPKERFSAEFPKEGPSILRIQQVVRGDSAAYFCASSHVRDPYEQYFGPGTRLTVT.

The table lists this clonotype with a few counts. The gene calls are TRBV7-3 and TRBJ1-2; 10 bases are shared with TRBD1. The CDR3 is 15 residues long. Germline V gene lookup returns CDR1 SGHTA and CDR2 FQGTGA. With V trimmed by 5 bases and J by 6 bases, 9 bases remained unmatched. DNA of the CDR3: TGTGCCAGCAGCCTAGGACAGGGGGATCGAGATGGCTACACCTTC. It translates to CASSLGQGDRDGYTF.

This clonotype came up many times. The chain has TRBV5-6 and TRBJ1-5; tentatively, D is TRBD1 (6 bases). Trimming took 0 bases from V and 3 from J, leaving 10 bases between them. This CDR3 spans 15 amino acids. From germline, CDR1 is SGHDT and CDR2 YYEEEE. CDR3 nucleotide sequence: TGTGCCAGCAGCTTGGCAGGGGTTCTCAATCAGCCCCAGCATTTT. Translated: CASSLAGVLNQPQHF.

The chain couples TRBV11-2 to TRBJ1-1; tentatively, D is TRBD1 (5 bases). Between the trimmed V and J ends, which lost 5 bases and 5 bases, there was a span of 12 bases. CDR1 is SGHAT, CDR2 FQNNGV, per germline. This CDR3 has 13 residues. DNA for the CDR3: TGTGCCAGCAGCCAGTGGGGGGGGACTGAAGCTTTCTTT. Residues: CASSQWGGTEAFF.

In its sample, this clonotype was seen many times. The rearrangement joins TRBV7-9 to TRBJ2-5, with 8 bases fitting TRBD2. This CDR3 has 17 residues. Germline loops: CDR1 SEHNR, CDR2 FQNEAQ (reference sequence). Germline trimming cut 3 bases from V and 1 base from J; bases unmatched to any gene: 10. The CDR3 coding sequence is TGTGCCAGCAGCTTGGCGTCTAGCGGGTCTTTCCAAGAGACCCAGTACTTC. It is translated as CASSLASSGSFQETQYF. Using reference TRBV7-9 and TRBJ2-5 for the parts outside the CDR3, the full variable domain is DTGVSQNPRHKITKRGQNVTFRCDPISEHNRLYWYRQTLGQGPEFLTYFQNEAQLEKSRLLSDRFSAERPKGSFSTLEIQRTEQGDSAMYLCASSLASSGSFQETQYFGPGTRLLVL.

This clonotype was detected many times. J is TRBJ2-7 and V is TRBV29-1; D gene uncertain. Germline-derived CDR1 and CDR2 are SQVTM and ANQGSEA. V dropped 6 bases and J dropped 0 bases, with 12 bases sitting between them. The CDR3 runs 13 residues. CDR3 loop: CSVYHDDSYEQYF. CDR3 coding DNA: TGCAGCGTCTACCATGACGACTCCTACGAGCAGTACTTC.

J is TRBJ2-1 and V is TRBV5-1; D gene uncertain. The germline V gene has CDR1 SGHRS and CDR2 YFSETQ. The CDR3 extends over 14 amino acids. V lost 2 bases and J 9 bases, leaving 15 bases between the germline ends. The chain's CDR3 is CASSFMAQAGEQFF. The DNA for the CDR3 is TGCGCCAGCAGCTTCATGGCTCAGGCCGGTGAGCAGTTCTTC.

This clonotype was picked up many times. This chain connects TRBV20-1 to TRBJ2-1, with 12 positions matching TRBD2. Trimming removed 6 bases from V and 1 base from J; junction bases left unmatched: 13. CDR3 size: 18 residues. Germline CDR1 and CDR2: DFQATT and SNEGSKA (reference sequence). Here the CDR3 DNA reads TGCAGTGCCCCAGGACTAGCGGGACTCGGAGGGTCCTACAATGAGCAGTTCTTC. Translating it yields CSAPGLAGLGGSYNEQFF.

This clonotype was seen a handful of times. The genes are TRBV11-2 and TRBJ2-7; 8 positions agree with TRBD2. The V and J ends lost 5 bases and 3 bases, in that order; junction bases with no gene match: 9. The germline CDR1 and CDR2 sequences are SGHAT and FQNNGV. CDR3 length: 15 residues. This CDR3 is CASSPGRGVGYEQYF. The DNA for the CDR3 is TGTGCCAGCAGCCCCGGGAGGGGCGTGGGCTACGAGCAGTACTTC.